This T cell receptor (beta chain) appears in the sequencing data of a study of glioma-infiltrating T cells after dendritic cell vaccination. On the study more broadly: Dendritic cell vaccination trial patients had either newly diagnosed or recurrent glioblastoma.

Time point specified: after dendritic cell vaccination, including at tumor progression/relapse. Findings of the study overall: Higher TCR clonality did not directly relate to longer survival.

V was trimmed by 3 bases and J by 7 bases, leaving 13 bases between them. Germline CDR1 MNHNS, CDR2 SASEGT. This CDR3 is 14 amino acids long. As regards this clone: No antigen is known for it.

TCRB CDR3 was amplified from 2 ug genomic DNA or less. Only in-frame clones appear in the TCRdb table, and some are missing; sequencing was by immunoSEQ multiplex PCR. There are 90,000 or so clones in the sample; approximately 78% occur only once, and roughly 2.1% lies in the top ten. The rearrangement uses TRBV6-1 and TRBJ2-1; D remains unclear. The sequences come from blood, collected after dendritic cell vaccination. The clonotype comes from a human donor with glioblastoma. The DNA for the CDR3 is TGTGCCAGCAGTGAGGTGAGACTTGGGAATGAGCAGTTCTTC. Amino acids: CASSEVRLGNEQFF.